The 8 T cell receptor beta chains listed next were all sequenced from one sample in a study of glioma-infiltrating T cells. Amplification of TCR alpha and beta CDR3 regions from RNA used iRepertoire nested multiplex PCR. TCRdb ran MiXCR on the multiplex PCR reads and lists one entry per CDR3 protein. The sample contains 100,000 to 150,000 distinct CDR3 sequences, 20% to 25% of which appear only once. Sequences were obtained from glioma tissue, nonneoplastic brain tissue, or PBMCs (not recorded which). These receptors came from a human donor with low-grade glioma or glioblastoma, undergoing nonglioma brain surgery, or in good health (not recorded which).

This clonotype was seen many times. The chain recombines TRBV27 with TRBJ2-1; 7 bases match TRBD2. Germline CDR1 is MNHEY and CDR2 is SMNVEV (reference sequence). V lost 2 bases, J lost 5 bases, and 6 bases stayed unmatched. This CDR3 has 15 residues. DNA for the CDR3: TGTGCCAGCAGTTTACGTCGGGAGGTGAACAATGAGCAGTTCTTC. Amino acid sequence: CASSLRREVNNEQFF.

This clonotype has ten or more counts. The V gene is TRBV7-9, the J gene TRBJ2-6; no reliable D call. Germline CDR1 and CDR2: SEHNR and FQNEAQ (reference sequence). The CDR3 spans 16 residues. Trimming took off 4 bases at V and 3 bases at J, with 13 bases between the two ends. CDR3 coding DNA: TGTGCCAGCAGCTCCGGAGTAAATTATGGGGCCAACGTCCTGACTTTC. This gives the protein CASSSGVNYGANVLTF.

Ten or more counts support this clonotype. The chain links TRBV27 to TRBJ2-3, with D perhaps TRBD2 (6 bases). Germline CDR1 MNHEY, CDR2 SMNVEV (reference sequence). This CDR3 has 13 residues. Trimming left V 5 bases short and J 2 bases short, with 8 bases between. The CDR3 here is CASSAGHTDTQYF. The CDR3 bases are TGTGCCAGCAGTGCGGGGCACACAGATACGCAGTATTTT.

The chain employs TRBV19 and TRBJ1-1; 10 positions agree with TRBD1. The CDR3 is 14 residues long. The germline V gene has CDR1 LNHDA and CDR2 SQIVND (reference sequence). The V gene end was trimmed by 9 bases and the J gene end by 6 bases; junction bases not matched to a gene: 10. The CDR3 DNA sequence: TGTGCCAGCCGGGACAGGGGCGCAGGTGCTGAAGCTTTCTTT. Its protein product is CASRDRGAGAEAFF.

This clonotype was seen many times. This chain joins TRBV6-1 and TRBJ1-2; D possibly corresponds to TRBD1 (5 bases). Germline CDR1 reads MNHNS; CDR2 reads SASEGT. CDR3 length: 12 amino acids. Trimming cost V 7 bases and J 5 bases, with 11 bases left between them. CDR3 in DNA: TGTGCCAGCAACTTAGGACAATATGGCTACACCTTC. Residues: CASNLGQYGYTF.

The chain links TRBV20-1 to TRBJ2-1; 7 bases match TRBD1. The germline gives CDR1 DFQATT, CDR2 SNEGSKA (reference sequence). J lost 15 bases, V lost 6 bases, and 14 bases had no gene match. This CDR3 has 12 amino acids. The CDR3 DNA follows: TGCAGTGCCCGACAGGGCCCCAATGAGGGGTTCTTC. Its translation: CSARQGPNEGFF.

The chain couples TRBV12-3 or TRBV12-4 to TRBJ1-5; perhaps TRBD1 as D (6 bases). The CDR3 extends over 14 amino acids. Trimming removed 6 bases at V and 6 bases at J, with 15 bases between. This CDR3 is CASRGRGSGQPQHF. The DNA for the CDR3 is TGTGCCAGCAGGGGTAGGGGGTCGGGTCAGCCCCAGCATTTT.

The rearrangement uses TRBV19 and TRBJ2-3; D ambiguous. CDR1 and CDR2 (germline): LNHDA, SQIVND (reference sequence). V shed 5 bases and J shed 4 bases, with 16 bases lying between them. CDR3 size: 15 residues. CDR3 DNA sequence: TGTGCCAGTAGTCGCAGTTCTTCCCTGGCAGATACGCAGTATTTT. Protein: CASSRSSSLADTQYF.